The 7 T cell receptor beta chains given below trace back to one sample, sequenced in a study of chemoradiotherapy in HPV16-positive cancers. Using immunoSEQ multiplex PCR, the repertoire was profiled, and TCRdb retains in-frame clones only, with some absent. Here the sample spans 6,800 or so clones, nearly 80% being singletons. Sample collection occurred from a patient who underwent chemoradiotherapy. The receptors originated from a human donor with HPV-associated anogenital cancer.

The gene calls are TRBV5-1 and TRBJ1-3; 7 nucleotides agree with TRBD1. The germline V gene encodes CDR1 SGHRS and CDR2 YFSETQ. This CDR3 spans 15 amino acids. The V and J ends lost 5 bases and 2 bases, in that order; junction bases with no gene match: 7. This chain's CDR3 is CASRFETGTGNTIYF. The CDR3, as DNA: TGCGCCAGCAGGTTCGAGACAGGGACTGGAAACACCATATATTTT.

The V call is TRBV9, the J call TRBJ1-1; D is uncertain. The V and J ends lost 4 bases and 5 bases respectively, with 12 bases between them. Per germline, CDR1 SGDLS and CDR2 YYNGEE. The CDR3 covers 13 residues. The CDR3 DNA reads as TGTGCCAGCAGCAGAACTGGGAGGACTGAAGCTTTCTTT. It codes for CASSRTGRTEAFF. The variable domain in full, completed from reference TRBV9 and TRBJ1-1, reads DSGVTQTPKHLITATGQRVTLRCSPRSGDLSVYWYQQSLDQGLQFLIQYYNGEERAKGNILERFSAQQFPDLHSELNLSSLELGDSALYFCASSRTGRTEAFFGQGTRLTVV.

The chain recombines TRBV6-1 with TRBJ1-2; the match to TRBD1 covers 8 bases. CDR1 MNHNS and CDR2 SASEGT come from the germline V gene. V trimming: 8 bases; J trimming: 4 bases; junction bases outside the gene matches: 6. This CDR3 region has 13 residues. The CDR3 region is CASLYTGGYGYTF. CDR3 bases: TGTGCCAGCCTCTATACAGGGGGCTATGGCTACACCTTC.

This chain links TRBV30 with TRBJ1-5; no clear D. CDR3 length equals 15 residues. The germline V gene encodes CDR1 GTSNPN and CDR2 SVGIG (reference sequence). Trimming removed 0 bases at V and 7 bases at J, with 16 bases between. The CDR3: CAWSVGRSVGQPQHF. CDR3 coding DNA: TGTGCCTGGAGTGTAGGACGGTCGGTTGGCCAGCCCCAGCATTTT.

This chain uses TRBV5-4 with TRBJ1-4; 8 nucleotides agree with TRBD1. CDR1 SGHNT and CDR2 YYREEE come from the germline V gene (reference sequence). The ends lost 4 bases at V and 5 bases at J; junction bases unmatched: 7. CDR3 length: 15 amino acids. CDR3 nucleotides: TGTGCCAGCAGCCCCTCGACAGGGGTGAATGAAAAACTGTTTTTT. Its protein is CASSPSTGVNEKLFF.

A single count supports this clone. This sequence joins TRBV13 and TRBJ2-7, with TRBD1 matching over 8 bases. This CDR3 has 15 residues. In germline, CDR1 is PRHDT, CDR2 FYEKMQ (reference sequence). Trimming cost V 0 bases and J 5 bases; bases outside gene matches: 6. The CDR3 reads CASSLGGQGTHEQYF. Here the CDR3 DNA reads TGTGCCAGCAGCTTAGGTGGACAGGGAACCCACGAGCAGTACTTC.

The chain is built from TRBV28 and TRBJ1-1; D possibly corresponds to TRBD1 (6 bases). The germline V gene encodes CDR1 MDHEN and CDR2 SYDVKM. This CDR3 is 13 amino acids long. Trimming cost V 5 bases and J 7 bases, with 14 bases left between them. CDR3 protein: CASSQPGHSEAFF. The CDR3 DNA reads as TGTGCCAGCAGTCAACCGGGACACAGTGAAGCTTTCTTT.